This T cell receptor beta chain was recorded in a study of shared clonotypes between healthy human individuals. Germline V gene sequence: CDR1 MGHRA, CDR2 YSYEKL. The V gene end was trimmed by 4 bases and the J gene end by 2 bases; junction bases not matched to a gene: 2. This CDR3 region has 14 residues. The table came from immunoSEQ multiplex PCR; TCRdb's copy has only in-frame clones and leaves some out. The profile shows about 1.9 million clones, 93% of them singletons. CD45RO-negative cells were positively selected for CCR7, leaving out terminally differentiated effector memory CD45RA+ cells. The receptor was derived from a man younger than 35 in good health. Some clones in this sample may be carry-over from other donors' samples. What was sequenced was naive CD8+ T cells from PBMCs. The chain joins TRBV4-1 to TRBJ2-1; 7 nucleotides align to TRBD2. The CDR3 coding sequence is TGCGCCAGCAGCCGGGGGGGGACCTACAATGAGCAGTTCTTC. This codes for CASSRGGTYNEQFF.